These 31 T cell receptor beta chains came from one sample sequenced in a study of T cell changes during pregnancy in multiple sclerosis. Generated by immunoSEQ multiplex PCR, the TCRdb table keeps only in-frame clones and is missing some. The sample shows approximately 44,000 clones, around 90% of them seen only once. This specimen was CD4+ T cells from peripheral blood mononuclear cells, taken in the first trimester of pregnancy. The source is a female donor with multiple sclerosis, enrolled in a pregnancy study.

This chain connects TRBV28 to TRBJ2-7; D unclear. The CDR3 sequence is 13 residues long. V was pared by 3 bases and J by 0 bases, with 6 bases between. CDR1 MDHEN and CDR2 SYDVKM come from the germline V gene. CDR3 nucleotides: TGTGCCAGCAGTTTCCCGAGCTCCTACGAGCAGTACTTC. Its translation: CASSFPSSYEQYF. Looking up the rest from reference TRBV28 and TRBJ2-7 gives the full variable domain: DVKVTQSSRYLVKRTGEKVFLECVQDMDHENMFWYRQDPGLGLRLIYFSYDVKMKEKGDIPEGYSVSREKKERFSLILESASTNQTSMYLCASSFPSSYEQYFGPGTRLTVT.

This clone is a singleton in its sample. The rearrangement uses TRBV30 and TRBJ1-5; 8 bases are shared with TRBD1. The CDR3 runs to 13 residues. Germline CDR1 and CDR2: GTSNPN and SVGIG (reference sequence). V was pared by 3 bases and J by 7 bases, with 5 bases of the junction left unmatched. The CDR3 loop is CAWSRQGQQPQHF. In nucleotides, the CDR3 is TGTGCCTGGAGCAGACAGGGGCAACAGCCCCAGCATTTT.

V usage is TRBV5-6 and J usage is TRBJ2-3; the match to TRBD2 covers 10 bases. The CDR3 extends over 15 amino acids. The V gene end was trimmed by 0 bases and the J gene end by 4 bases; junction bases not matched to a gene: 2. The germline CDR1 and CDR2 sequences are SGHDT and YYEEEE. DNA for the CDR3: TGTGCCAGCAGCTTGGGCCTAGCGGGAGCAGATACGCAGTATTTT. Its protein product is CASSLGLAGADTQYF.

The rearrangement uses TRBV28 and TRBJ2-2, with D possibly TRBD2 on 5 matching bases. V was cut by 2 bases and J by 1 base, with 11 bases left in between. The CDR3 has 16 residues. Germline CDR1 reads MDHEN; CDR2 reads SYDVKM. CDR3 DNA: TGTGCCAGCAGTTTAATTTCGGGGATGAACACCGGGGAGCTGTTTTTT. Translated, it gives CASSLISGMNTGELFF.

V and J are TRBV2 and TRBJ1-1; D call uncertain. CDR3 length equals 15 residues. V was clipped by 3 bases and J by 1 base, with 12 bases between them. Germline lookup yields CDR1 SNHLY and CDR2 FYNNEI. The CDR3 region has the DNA TGTGCCAGCAGTGAGGTGCCCCTGGCGAACACTGAAGCTTTCTTT. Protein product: CASSEVPLANTEAFF.

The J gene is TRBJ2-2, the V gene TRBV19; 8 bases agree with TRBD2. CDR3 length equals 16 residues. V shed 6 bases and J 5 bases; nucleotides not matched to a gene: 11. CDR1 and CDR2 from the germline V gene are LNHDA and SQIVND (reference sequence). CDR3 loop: CASSPRGTRGTGELFF. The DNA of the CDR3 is TGTGCCAGTAGCCCCCGGGGGACTAGGGGAACCGGGGAGCTGTTTTTT.

DNA of the CDR3: TGTGCCAGCAGCAGGGACAGGGCATGGAATTCACCCCTCCACTTT. Encoded protein: CASSRDRAWNSPLHF. The V and J genes are TRBV25-1 and TRBJ1-6, with 9 bases matching TRBD1. The V segment lost 6 bases and the J segment 7 bases; nucleotides outside the gene matches: 7. This CDR3 contains 15 residues. Germline V lookup: CDR1 MGHDK, CDR2 SYGVNS.

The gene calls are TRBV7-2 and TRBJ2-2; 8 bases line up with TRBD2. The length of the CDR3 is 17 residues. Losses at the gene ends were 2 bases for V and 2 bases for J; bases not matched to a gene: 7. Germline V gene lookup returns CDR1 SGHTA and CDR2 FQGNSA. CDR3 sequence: CASSLMVSGINTGELFF. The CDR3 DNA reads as TGTGCCAGCAGCTTAATGGTTAGCGGGATTAACACCGGGGAGCTGTTTTTT.

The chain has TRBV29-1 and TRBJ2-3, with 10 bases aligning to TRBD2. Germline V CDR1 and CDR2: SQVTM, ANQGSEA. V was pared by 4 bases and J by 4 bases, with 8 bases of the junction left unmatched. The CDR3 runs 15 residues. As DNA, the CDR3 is TGCAGCGTTGCTTCGAGCGGGAGGGGCCCAGATACGCAGTATTTT. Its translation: CSVASSGRGPDTQYF.

The CDR3 DNA sequence: TGTGCCAGCAGTGAAGGTAGTCGCTTCTACAATGAGCAGTTCTTC. Its translation: CASSEGSRFYNEQFF. The chain combines TRBV2 with TRBJ2-1; no reliable D call. The germline gives CDR1 SNHLY, CDR2 FYNNEI. The length of the CDR3 is 15 residues. Trimming removed 1 base at V and 3 bases at J, with 10 bases between.

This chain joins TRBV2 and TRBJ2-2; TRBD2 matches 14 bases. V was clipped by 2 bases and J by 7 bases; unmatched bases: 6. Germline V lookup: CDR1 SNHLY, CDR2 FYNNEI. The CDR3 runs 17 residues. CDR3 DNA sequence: TGTGCCAGCAGTGAATTTACCGGACTAGCGGGAGGCGGGGAGCTGTTTTTT. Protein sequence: CASSEFTGLAGGGELFF.

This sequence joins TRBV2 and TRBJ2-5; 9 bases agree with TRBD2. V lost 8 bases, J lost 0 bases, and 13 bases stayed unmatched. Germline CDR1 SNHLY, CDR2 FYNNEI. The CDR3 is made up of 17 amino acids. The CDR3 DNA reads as TGTGCCAGCTCGCAGGGTCTGAGCGGGAGGTACCAAGAGACCCAGTACTTC. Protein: CASSQGLSGRYQETQYF.

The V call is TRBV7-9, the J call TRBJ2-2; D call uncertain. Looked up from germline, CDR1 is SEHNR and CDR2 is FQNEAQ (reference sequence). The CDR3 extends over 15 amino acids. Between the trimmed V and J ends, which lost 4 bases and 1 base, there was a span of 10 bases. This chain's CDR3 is CASSYPEQNTGELFF. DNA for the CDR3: TGTGCCAGCAGCTACCCCGAACAGAACACCGGGGAGCTGTTTTTT.

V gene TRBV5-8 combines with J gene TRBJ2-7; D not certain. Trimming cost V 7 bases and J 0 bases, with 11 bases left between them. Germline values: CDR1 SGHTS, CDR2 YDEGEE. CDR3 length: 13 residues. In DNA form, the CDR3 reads TGTGCCAGCGGTCCACAGAACTCCTACGAGCAGTACTTC. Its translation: CASGPQNSYEQYF.

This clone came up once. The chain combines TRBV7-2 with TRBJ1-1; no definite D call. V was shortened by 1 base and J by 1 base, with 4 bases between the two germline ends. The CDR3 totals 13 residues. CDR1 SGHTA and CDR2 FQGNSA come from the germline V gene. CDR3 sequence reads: CASSLEQNTEAFF. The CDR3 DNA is TGTGCCAGCAGCTTAGAACAGAACACTGAAGCTTTCTTT.

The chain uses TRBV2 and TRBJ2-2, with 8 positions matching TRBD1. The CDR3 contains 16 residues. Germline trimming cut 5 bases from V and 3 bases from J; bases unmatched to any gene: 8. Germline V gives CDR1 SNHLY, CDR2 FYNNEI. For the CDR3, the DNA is TGTGCCAGCAGTCTGGGGGCAGGGGGCCACACCGGGGAGCTGTTTTTT. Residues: CASSLGAGGHTGELFF.

The CDR3 is CASESYSNQPQHF. The CDR3 DNA is TGCGCCAGCGAGAGCTATAGCAATCAGCCCCAGCATTTT. The chain couples TRBV23-1 to TRBJ1-5; no clear D gene. TRBV23-1 is an ORF, and what it does is uncertain. The CDR3 sequence is 13 residues long. V gave up 8 bases and J gave up 0 bases, with 8 bases separating them.

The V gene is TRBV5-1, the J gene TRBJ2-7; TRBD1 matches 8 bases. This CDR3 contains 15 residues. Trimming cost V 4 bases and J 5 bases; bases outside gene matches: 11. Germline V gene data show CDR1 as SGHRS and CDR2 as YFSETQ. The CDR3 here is CASSTSSGQGHEQYF. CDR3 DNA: TGCGCCAGCAGCACCTCATCCGGACAGGGCCACGAGCAGTACTTC.

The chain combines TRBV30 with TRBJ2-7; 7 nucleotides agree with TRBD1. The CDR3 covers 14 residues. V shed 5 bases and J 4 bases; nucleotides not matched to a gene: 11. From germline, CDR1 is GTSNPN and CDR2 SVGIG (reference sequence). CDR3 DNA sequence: TGTGCCTGGTCGCCAGGGGGAAGAGGTTACGAGCAGTACTTC. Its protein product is CAWSPGGRGYEQYF.

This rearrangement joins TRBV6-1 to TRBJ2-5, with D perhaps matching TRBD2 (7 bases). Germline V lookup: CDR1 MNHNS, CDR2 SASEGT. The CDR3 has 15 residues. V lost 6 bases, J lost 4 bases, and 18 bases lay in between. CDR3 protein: CASSLVQGRGETQYF. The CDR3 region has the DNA TGTGCCAGCAGCCTGGTTCAGGGGAGGGGAGAGACCCAGTACTTC.

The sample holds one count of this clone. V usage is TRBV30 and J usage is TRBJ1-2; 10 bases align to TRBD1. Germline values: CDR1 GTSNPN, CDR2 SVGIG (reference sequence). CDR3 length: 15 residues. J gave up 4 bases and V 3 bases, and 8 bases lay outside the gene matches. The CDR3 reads CAWSPGTGAFYGYTF. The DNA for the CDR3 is TGTGCCTGGAGCCCCGGGACAGGGGCTTTCTATGGCTACACCTTC.

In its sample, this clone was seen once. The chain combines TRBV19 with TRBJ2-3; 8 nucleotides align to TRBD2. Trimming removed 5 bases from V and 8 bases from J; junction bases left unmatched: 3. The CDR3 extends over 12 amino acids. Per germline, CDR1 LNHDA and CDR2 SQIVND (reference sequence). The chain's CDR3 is CASSVLAGTQYF. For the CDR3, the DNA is TGTGCCAGTAGTGTCCTAGCGGGTACGCAGTATTTT.

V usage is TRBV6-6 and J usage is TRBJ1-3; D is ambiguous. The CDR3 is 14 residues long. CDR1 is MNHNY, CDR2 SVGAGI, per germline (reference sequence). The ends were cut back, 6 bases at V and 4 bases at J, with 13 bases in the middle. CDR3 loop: CASRPGSSGNTIYF. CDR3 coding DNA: TGTGCCAGCAGACCGGGGAGTTCGGGAAACACCATATATTTT.

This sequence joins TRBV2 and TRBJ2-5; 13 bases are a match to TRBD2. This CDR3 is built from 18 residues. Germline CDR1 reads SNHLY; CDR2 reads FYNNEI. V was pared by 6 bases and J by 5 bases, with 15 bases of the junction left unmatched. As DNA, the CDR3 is TGTGCCAGCAGAAGGGGACTAGCGGGAAGGCCCGCGGCGGAGACCCAGTACTTC. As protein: CASRRGLAGRPAAETQYF.

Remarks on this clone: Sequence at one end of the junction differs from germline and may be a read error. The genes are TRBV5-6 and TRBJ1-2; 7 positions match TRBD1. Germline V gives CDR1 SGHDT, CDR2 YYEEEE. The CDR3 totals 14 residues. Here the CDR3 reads CASSRRQGYYGYTF. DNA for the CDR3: TGTGCCAGCAGCCGACGACAGGGTTACTACGGCTACACCTTC.

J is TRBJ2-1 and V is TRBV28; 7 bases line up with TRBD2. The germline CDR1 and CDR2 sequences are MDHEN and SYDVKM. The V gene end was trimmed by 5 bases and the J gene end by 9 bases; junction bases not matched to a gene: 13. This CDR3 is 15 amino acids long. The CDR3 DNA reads TGTGCCAGCAGTCCCTCGGCGGGAGCCGGCCGTGAGCAGTTCTTC. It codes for CASSPSAGAGREQFF.

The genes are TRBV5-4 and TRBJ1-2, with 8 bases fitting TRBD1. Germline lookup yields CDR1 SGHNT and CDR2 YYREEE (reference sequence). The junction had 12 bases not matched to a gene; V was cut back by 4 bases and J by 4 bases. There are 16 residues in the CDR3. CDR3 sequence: CASSPGQGAFSYGYTF. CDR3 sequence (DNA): TGTGCCAGCAGCCCTGGGCAGGGGGCCTTTAGCTATGGCTACACCTTC.

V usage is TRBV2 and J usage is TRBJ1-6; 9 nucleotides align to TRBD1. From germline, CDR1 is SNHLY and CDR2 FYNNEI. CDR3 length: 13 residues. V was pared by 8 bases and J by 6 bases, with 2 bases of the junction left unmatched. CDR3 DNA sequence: TGTGCCAGCGGGACAGGGTTTAATTCACCCCTCCACTTT. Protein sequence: CASGTGFNSPLHF. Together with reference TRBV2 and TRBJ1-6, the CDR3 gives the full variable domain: EPEVTQTPSHQVTQMGQEVILRCVPISNHLYFYWYRQILGQKVEFLVSFYNNEISEKSEIFDDQFSVERPDGSNFTLKIRSTKLEDSAMYFCASGTGFNSPLHFGNGTRLTVT.

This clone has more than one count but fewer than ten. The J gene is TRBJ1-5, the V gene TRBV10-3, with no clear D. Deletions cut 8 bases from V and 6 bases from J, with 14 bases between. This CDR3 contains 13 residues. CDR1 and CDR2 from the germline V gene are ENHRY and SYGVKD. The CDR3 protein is CAIAGDEGQPQHF. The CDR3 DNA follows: TGTGCCATCGCGGGAGATGAGGGTCAGCCCCAGCATTTT.

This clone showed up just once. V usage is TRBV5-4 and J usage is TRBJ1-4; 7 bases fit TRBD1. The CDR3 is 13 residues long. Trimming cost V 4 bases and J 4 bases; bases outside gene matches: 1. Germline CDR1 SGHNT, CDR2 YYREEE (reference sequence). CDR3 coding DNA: TGTGCCAGCAGCCGACAGGGTAATGAAAAACTGTTTTTT. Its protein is CASSRQGNEKLFF.

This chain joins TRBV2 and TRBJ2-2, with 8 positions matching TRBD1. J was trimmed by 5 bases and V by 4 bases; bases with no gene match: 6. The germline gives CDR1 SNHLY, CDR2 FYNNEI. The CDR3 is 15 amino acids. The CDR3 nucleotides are TGTGCCAGCAGTGTCCCGGACAGGGAGACCGGGGAGCTGTTTTTT. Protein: CASSVPDRETGELFF.